The entry that follows covers one T cell receptor (beta chain) sequence. Its target is unknown. cDNA libraries for TCR beta contained unique molecular identifiers. Once 1 to 10 million T cells were used, some 500,000 cDNA molecules resulted. TCRdb called the PCR reads again in MiXCR, with one record for every CDR3 protein. The table shows almost 700,000 distinct CDR3 sequences, with 59% occurring only once. CDR3 length equals 13 residues. V was trimmed by 6 bases and J by 8 bases, leaving 13 bases between them. The sample belongs to a study of post-analysis software for immune sequencing data. About the study: Secondary progressive, relapsing-remitting and progressive-relapsing multiple sclerosis were among the included disease courses.

Study-wide findings and caveats: Multiple sclerosis patients showed significantly lower normalized Chao1 diversity than controls did. The five TRBV segments detected at higher frequency in patients than in controls included TRBV5-6, TRBV5-1 and TRBV20-1.

The genes are TRBV12-3 or TRBV12-4 and TRBJ1-4; no firm D call. The sequencing sample was made of blood. This sequence originates from a girl aged 2 to 9 with multiple sclerosis. CDR3 loop: CASSPGPGEKLFF. The CDR3 DNA reads as TGTGCCAGCAGCCCCGGGCCGGGAGAAAAACTGTTTTTT.